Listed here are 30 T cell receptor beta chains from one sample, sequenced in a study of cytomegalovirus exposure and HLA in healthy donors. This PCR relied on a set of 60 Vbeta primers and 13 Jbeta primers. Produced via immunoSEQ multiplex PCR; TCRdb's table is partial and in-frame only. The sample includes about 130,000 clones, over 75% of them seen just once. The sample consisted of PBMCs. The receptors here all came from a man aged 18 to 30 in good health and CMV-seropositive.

CDR3 sequence reads: CASSESGGEDTIYF. The CDR3 nucleotides read TGTGCCAGCAGTGAATCAGGGGGCGAGGACACCATATATTTT. The rearrangement uses TRBV6-1 and TRBJ1-3; 8 bases align to TRBD1. J was trimmed by 8 bases and V by 2 bases; bases with no gene match: 5. Germline V gives CDR1 MNHNS, CDR2 SASEGT. The CDR3 consists of 14 residues.

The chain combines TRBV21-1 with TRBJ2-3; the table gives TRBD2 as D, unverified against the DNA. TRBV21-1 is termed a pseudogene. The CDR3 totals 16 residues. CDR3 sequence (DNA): TGTGCCAGCAGCAAAATGAAGTTCGGGGACACAGATACGCAGTATTTT. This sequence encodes CASSKMKFGDTDTQYF.

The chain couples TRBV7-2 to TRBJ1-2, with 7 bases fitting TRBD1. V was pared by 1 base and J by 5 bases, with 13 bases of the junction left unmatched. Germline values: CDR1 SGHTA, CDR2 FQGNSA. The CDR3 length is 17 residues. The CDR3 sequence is CASSLGGTATRPYGYTF. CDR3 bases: TGTGCCAGCAGCTTAGGGGGGACAGCTACCCGTCCTTATGGCTACACCTTC. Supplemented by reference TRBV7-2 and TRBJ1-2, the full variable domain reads GAGVSQSPSNKVTEKGKDVELRCDPISGHTALYWYRQSLGQGLEFLIYFQGNSAPDKSGLPSDRFSAERTGGSVSTLTIQRTQQEDSAVYLCASSLGGTATRPYGYTFGSGTRLTVV.

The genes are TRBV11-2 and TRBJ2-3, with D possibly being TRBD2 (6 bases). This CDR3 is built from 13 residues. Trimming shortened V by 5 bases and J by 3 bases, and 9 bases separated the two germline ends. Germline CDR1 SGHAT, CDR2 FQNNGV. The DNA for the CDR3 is TGTGCCAGCAGCCTGGGGGGAACAGATACGCAGTATTTT. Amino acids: CASSLGGTDTQYF.

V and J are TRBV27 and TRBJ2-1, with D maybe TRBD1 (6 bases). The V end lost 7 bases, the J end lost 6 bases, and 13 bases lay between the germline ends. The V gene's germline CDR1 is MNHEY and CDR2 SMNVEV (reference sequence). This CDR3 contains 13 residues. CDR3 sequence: CASTLIGGNEQFF. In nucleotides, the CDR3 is TGTGCCAGCACCCTCATAGGGGGCAATGAGCAGTTCTTC.

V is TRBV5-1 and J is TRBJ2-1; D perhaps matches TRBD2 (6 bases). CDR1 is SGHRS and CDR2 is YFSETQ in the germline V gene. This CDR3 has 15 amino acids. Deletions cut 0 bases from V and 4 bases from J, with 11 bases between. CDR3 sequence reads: CASSLDGRGYNEQFF. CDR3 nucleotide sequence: TGCGCCAGCAGCTTGGACGGGAGAGGATACAATGAGCAGTTCTTC. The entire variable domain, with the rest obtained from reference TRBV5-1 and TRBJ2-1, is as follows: KAGVTQTPRYLIKTRGQQVTLSCSPISGHRSVSWYQQTPGQGLQFLFEYFSETQRNKGNFPGRFSGRQFSNSRSEMNVSTLELGDSALYLCASSLDGRGYNEQFFGPGTRLTVL.

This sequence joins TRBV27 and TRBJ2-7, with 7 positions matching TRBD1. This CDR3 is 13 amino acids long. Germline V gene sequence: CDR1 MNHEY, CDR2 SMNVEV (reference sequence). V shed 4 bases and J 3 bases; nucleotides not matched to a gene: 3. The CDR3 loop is CASSSPGGYEQYF. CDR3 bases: TGTGCCAGCAGTTCTCCAGGGGGCTACGAGCAGTACTTC.

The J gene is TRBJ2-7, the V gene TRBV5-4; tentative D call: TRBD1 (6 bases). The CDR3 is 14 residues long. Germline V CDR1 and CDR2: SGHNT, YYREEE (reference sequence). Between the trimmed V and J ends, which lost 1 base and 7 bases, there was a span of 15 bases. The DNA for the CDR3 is TGTGCCAGCAGCTTGCCGCCAGGGGAAGATGAGCAGTACTTC. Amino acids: CASSLPPGEDEQYF.

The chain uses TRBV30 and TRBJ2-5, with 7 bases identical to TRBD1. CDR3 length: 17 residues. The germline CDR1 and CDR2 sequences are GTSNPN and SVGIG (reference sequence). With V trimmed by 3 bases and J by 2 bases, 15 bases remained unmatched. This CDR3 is CAWRLHRPGTAQETQYF. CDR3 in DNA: TGTGCCTGGAGACTACACCGCCCCGGGACAGCACAAGAGACCCAGTACTTC.

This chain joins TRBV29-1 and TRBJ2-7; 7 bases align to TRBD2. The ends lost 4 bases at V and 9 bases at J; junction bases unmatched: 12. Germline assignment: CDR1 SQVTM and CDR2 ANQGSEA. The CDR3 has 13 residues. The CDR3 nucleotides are TGCAGCGTTGGGGGGTGGGGGGGGGAAGCGCAGTACTTC. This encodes CSVGGWGGEAQYF.

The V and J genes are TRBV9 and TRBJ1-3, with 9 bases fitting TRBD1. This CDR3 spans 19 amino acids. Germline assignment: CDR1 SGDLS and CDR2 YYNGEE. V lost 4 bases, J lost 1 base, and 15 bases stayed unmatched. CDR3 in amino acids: CASSHPLGTGKVSGNTIYF. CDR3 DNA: TGTGCCAGCAGCCACCCTCTCGGGACAGGGAAGGTTTCTGGAAACACCATATATTTT.

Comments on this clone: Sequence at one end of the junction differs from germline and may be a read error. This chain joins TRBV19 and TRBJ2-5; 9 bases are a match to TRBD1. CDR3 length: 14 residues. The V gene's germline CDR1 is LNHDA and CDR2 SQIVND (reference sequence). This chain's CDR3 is CTSSIDGTGETQYF. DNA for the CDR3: TGTACCAGTAGTATAGATGGGACAGGGGAGACCCAGTACTTC.

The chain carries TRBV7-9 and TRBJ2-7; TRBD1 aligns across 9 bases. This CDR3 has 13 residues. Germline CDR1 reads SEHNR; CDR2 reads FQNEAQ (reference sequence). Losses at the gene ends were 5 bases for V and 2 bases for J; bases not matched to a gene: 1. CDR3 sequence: CASSRTGAYEQYF. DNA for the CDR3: TGTGCCAGCAGCAGGACAGGGGCCTACGAGCAGTACTTC.

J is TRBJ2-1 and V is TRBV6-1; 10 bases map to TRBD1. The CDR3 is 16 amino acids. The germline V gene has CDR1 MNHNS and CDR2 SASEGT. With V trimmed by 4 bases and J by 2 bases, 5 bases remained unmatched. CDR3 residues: CASSGGGTGAYNEQFF. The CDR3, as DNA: TGTGCCAGCAGTGGAGGGGGGACAGGGGCCTACAATGAGCAGTTCTTC.

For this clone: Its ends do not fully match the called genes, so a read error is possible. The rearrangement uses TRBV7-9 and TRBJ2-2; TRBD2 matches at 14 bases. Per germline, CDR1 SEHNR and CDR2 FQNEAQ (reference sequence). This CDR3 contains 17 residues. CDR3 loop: CSSSLQTSGGDTGELFF. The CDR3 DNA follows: TGTTCCAGCAGCTTACAGACTAGCGGGGGGGACACCGGGGAGCTGTTTTTT.

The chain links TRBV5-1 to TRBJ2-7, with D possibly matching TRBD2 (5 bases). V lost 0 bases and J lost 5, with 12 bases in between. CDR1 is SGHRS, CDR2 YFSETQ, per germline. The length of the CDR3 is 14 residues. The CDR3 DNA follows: TGCGCCAGCAGCTTGGCCGCGGGTAGGGACGAGCAGTACTTC. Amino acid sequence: CASSLAAGRDEQYF.

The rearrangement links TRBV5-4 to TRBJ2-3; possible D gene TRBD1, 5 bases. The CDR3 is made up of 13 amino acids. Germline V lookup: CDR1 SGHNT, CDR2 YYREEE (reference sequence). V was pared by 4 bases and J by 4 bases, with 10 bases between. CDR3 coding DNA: TGTGCCAGCAGCACCGACAGAGCAGATACGCAGTATTTT. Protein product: CASSTDRADTQYF.

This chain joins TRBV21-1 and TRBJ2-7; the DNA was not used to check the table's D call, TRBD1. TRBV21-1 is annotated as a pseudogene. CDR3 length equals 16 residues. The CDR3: CASPKRGQGDVYEQYF. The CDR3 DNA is TGTGCCAGCCCCAAAAGGGGACAGGGGGACGTCTACGAGCAGTACTTC.

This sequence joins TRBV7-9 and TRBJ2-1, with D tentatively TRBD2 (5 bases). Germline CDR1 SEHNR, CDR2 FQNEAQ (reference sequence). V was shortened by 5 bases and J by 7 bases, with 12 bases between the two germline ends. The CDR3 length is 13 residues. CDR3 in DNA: TGTGCCAGCAGCCTTCGGACGGGGAATGAGCAGTTCTTC. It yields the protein CASSLRTGNEQFF.

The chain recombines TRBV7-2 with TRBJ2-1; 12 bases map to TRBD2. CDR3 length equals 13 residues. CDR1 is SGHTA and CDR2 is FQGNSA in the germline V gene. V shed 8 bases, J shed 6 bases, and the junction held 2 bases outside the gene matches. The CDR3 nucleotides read TGTGCCAGCTTACTAGCGGGAGGCAATGAGCAGTTCTTC. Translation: CASLLAGGNEQFF.

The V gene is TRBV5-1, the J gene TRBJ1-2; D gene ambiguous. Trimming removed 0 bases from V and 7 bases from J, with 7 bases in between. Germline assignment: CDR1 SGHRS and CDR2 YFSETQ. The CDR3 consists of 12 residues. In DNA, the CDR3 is TGCGCCAGCAGCTTGGCAGATTTTGGCTACACCTTC. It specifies CASSLADFGYTF. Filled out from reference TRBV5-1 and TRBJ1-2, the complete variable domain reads KAGVTQTPRYLIKTRGQQVTLSCSPISGHRSVSWYQQTPGQGLQFLFEYFSETQRNKGNFPGRFSGRQFSNSRSEMNVSTLELGDSALYLCASSLADFGYTFGSGTRLTVV.

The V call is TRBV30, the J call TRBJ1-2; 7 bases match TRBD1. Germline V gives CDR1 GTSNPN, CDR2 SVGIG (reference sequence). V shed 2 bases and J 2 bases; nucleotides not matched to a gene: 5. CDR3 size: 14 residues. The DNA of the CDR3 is TGTGCCTGGAGTATCCGGGACAGAAACTATGGCTACACCTTC. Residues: CAWSIRDRNYGYTF. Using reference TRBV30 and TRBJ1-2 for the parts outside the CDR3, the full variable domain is SQTIHQWPATLVQPVGSPLSLECTVEGTSNPNLYWYRQAAGRGLQLLFYSVGIGQISSEVPQNLSASRPQDRQFILSSKKLLLSDSGFYLCAWSIRDRNYGYTFGSGTRLTVV.

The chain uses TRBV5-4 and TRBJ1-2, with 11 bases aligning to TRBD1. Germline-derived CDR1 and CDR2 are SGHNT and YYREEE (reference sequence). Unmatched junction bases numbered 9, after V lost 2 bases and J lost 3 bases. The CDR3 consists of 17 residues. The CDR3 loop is CASSLRTGGFRDYGYTF. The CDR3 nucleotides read TGTGCCAGCAGCTTAAGGACAGGGGGCTTTAGGGACTATGGCTACACCTTC.

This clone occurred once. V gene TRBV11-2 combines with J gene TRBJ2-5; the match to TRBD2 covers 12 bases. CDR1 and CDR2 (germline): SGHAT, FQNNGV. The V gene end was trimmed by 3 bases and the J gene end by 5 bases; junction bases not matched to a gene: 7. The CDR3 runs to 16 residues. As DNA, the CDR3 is TGTGCCAGCAGCTTGACTAGCGGGAGCCAGGGGGAGACCCAGTACTTC. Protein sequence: CASSLTSGSQGETQYF.

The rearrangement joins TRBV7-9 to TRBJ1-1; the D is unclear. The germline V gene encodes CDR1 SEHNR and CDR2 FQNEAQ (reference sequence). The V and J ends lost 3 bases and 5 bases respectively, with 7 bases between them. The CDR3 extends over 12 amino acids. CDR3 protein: CASSLVTTEAFF. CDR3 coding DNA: TGTGCCAGCAGCTTGGTAACAACTGAAGCTTTCTTT.

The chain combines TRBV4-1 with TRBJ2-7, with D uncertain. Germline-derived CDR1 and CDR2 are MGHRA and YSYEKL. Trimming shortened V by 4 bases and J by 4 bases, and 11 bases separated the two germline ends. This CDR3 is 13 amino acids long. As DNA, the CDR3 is TGCGCCAGCAGCCGCGCTGCTCTTTACGAGCAGTACTTC. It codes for CASSRAALYEQYF.

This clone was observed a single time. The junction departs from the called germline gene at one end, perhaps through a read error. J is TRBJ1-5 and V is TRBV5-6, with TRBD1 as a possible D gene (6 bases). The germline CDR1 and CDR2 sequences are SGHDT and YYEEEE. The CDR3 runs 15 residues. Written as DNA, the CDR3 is TGTGCCGGCAGCAAGGACAGCTATAGCAATCAGCCCCAGCATTTT. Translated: CAGSKDSYSNQPQHF. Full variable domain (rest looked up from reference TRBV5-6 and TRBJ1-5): DAGVTQSPTHLIKTRGQQVTLRCSPKSGHDTVSWYQQALGQGPQFIFQYYEEEERQRGNFPDRFSGHQFPNYSSELNVNALLLGDSALYLCAGSKDSYSNQPQHFGDGTRLSIL.

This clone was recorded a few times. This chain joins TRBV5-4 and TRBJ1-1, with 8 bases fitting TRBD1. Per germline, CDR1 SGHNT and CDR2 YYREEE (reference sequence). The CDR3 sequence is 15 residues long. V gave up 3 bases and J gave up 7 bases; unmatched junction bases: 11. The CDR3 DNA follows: TGTGCCAGCAGCTCAAAGGGACAGGTGGGAGATGAAGCTTTCTTT. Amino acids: CASSSKGQVGDEAFF.

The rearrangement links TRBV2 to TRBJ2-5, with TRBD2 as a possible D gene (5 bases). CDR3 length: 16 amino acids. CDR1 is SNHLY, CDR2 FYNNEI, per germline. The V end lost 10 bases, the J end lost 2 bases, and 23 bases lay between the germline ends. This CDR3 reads CATLLAPGRCQETQYF. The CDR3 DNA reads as TGTGCCACCCTACTGGCCCCGGGAAGGTGTCAAGAGACCCAGTACTTC.

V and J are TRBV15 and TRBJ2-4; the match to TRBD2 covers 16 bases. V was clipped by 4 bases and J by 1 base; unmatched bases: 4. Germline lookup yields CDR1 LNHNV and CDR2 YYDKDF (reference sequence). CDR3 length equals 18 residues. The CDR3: CATSKGTSGRAAKNIQYF. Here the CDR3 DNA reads TGTGCCACCAGCAAAGGGACTAGCGGGAGGGCCGCCAAAAACATTCAGTACTTC.